This entry concerns a single T cell receptor (beta chain). The antigen this receptor binds is unknown. Within one base of it there is no much larger clone, and no base qualities were kept. Amplification of TCR beta CDR3 regions was carried out from RNA transcripts. For the first round of RT-PCR on the TCR CDR3, the HTBI primer set was used together with the Qiagen OneStep RT-PCR kit. Libraries were constructed in a second round of multiplex PCR, after which size selection and purification were performed. Paired-end sequencing of the libraries was performed with 100 bp reads on an Illumina HiSeq2000. Turning to the authors' computational methods: SOAPnuke was used to process the raw data, removing reads that contained adapters or uncalled bases, had a mean Phred below 15, or lacked an exact match to the constant primer or identifier. High-quality paired reads were merged with COPE v1.2.5, and unique nucleotide sequences were defined as clonotypes. Clonotypes were aligned to IMGT TRBV, TRBD and TRBJ reference segments using MiTCR v1.1. Analysis was restricted to V-J combinations with a frequency above 0.0001, which covered over 98% of repertoires. The TCS score was defined as F50 (clonal expansion) divided by E x V (chaos), with BLOSUM62-based TCRdist calculated between CDR3 peptides within each V-J. Welch's t-statistics and random forest reduced approximately 520 V-J features to 13, which were used in a naive Bayes classifier (R e1071). The Morisita-Horn index was used to measure how similar the thyroid and blood repertoires were. TCRdb reprocessing: public reads trimmed at Q25 with fastp, clones called with MiXCR, in-frame beta chains kept. Each entry is one CDR3 protein sequence, shown with its most common DNA and genes. The V and J calls were determined by TCRdb, not by the authors. The sample profile shows roughly 840,000 distinct CDR3 sequences; 38% of them were found once. The ten biggest clones cover 8.9% of the sample.

The sample originates from a study of T cells in Graves' hyperthyroidism and ophthalmopathy (dated by TCRdb to about 2019). Broadly, across the study: Peripheral blood samples were taken at the time of initial diagnosis, prior to any treatment. A discovery cohort of about a hundred patients, roughly 45 with Graves' ophthalmopathy and approximately 60 with stable Graves' hyperthyroidism, was used to find distinguishing TCR V-J signatures. An independent validation cohort of under 20 hyperthyroidism patients and approximately 16 patients who later progressed to ophthalmopathy tested prospective prediction of ophthalmopathy. The 75 to 100 discovery patients were divided at random into training and test sets in a 7:3 ratio. In more than 5 Graves' hyperthyroidism patients, the study also compared T-cell repertoires from thyroid tissue with T-cell repertoires from blood. Once sampling was done, hyperthyroidism patients were given methimazole at a starting dose of 30 mg daily, whereas ophthalmopathy patients were given high-dose intravenous methylprednisolone. The paper describes TCR Vbeta CDR3 sequencing of about 140 peripheral blood samples, made up of 43 ophthalmopathy patients, 70 to 75 hyperthyroidism patients and around 17 progressor patients. Study-wide conclusions, independent of this receptor: Ophthalmopathy was separated from stable hyperthyroidism by a 13 V-J signature model, with 85% to 90% sensitivity and about 81% specificity obtained in cross-validation and 80%/75% obtained in testing. Sample size was not statistically predetermined, and investigators were not blinded to group allocation. In validation, the model predicted progression to ophthalmopathy a median of about 5.9 months before onset, with roughly 71% sensitivity and 72.22% specificity. Most expanded thyroid clonotypes (frequency above 0.001) were also detected in blood, suggesting blood repertoires may reflect thyroid immune responses.

Stable Graves' hyperthyroidism was defined as the absence of progression to ophthalmopathy over 18 months of follow-up. Hyperthyroidism patients were newly diagnosed, had a disease duration of under 2 months, and were aged 18 to 65 years. The study excluded patients with uncontrolled infections, other autoimmune diseases, pregnancy or lactation. Clinical symptoms, serum thyroxine and TRAb, thyroid ultrasound, and orbital computed tomography formed the basis for the diagnoses. Ficoll-Paque density gradient centrifugation was used to isolate PBMCs from approximately 10 ml of fresh peripheral blood. Trizol reagent was used to extract total RNA, and RNA quality was then checked on an Agilent 2100 Bioanalyzer. CDR1 and CDR2 are drawn from the germline V gene (reference sequence): LNHDA, SQIVND. V lost 4 bases and J lost 2 bases; the stretch between them is 20 bases long. From cysteine to phenylalanine, the CDR3 is 17 amino acids long. The retained sequence is limited to the CDR3, 51 bases, with the frame set at the first base.

The clonotype was recovered from a man younger than 35 with Graves' hyperthyroidism. The chain uses TRBV19 and TRBJ1-2; TRBD1 is possibly the D segment (6 matching bases). The sequenced sample was blood. The nucleotide sequence is TGTGCCAGTAGTAACACCCTAGGACCGGGACACAACTATGGCTACACCTTC. Its protein product is CASSNTLGPGHNYGYTF.